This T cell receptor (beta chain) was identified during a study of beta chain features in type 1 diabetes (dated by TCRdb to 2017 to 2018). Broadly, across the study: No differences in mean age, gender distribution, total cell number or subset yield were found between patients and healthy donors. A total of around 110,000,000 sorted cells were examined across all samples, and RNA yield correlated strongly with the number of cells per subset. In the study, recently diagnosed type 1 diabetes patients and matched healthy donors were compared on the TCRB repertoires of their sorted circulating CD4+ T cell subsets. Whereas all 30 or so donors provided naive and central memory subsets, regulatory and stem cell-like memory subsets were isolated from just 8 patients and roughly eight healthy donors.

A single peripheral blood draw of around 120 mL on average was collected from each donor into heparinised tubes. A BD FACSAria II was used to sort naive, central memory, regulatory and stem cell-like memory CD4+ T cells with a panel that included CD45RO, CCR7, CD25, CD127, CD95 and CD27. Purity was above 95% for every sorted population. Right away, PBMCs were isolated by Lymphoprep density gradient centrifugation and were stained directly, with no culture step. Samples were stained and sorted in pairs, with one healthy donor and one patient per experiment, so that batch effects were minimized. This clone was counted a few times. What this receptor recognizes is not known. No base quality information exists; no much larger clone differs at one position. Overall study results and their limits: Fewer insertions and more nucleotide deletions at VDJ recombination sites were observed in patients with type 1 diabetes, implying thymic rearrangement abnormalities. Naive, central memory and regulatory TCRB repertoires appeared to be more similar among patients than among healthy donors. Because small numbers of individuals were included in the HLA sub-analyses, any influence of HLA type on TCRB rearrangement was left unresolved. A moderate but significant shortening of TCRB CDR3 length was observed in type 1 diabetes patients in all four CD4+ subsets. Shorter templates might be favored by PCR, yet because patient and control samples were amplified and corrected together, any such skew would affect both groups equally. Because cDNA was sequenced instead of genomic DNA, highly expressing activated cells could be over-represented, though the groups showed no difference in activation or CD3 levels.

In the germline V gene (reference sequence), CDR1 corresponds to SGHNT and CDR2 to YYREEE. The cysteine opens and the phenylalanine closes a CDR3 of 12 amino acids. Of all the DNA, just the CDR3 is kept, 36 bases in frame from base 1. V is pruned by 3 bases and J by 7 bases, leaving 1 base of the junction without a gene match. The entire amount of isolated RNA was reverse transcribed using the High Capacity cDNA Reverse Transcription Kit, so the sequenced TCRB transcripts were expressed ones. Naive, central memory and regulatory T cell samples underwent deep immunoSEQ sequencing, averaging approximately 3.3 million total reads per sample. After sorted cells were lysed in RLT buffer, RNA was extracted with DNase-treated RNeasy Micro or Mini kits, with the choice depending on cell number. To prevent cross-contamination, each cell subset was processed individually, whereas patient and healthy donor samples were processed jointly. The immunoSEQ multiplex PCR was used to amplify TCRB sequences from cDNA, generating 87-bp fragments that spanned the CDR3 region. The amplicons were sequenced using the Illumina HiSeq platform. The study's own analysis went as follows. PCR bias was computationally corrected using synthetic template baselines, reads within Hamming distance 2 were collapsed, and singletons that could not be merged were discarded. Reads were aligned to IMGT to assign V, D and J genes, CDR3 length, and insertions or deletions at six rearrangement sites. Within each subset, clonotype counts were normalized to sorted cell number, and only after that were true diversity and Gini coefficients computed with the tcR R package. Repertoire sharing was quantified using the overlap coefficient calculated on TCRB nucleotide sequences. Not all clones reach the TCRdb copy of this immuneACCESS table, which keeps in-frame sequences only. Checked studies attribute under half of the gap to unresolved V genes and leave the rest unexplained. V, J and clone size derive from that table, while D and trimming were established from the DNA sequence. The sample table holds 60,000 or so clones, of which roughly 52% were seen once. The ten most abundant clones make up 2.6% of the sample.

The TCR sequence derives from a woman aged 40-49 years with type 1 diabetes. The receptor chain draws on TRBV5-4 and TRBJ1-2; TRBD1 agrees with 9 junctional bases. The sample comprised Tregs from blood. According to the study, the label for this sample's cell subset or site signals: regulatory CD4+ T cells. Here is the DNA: TGTGCCAGCAGCTCGACAGGGGGTGGCTACACCTTC. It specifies CASSSTGGGYTF.